Shown below are 15 T cell receptor beta chains from a single sample sequenced in a study of cytomegalovirus exposure and HLA in healthy donors. PCR used 60 Vbeta primers and 13 Jbeta primers. This table comes from immunoSEQ multiplex PCR, and its TCRdb copy is limited to in-frame clones, with some not included. Its table lists roughly 75,000 clones. Sequencing was carried out using PBMCs. These receptors were taken from a man aged 40-55 years in good health and CMV-seronegative.

The V and J genes are TRBV19 and TRBJ2-2, with 8 bases fitting TRBD1. In germline, CDR1 is LNHDA, CDR2 SQIVND (reference sequence). V lost 7 bases and J lost 5; bases outside the gene matches: 6. This CDR3 region has 14 residues. This chain's CDR3 is CASTKQGATGELFF. The CDR3 nucleotides read TGTGCCAGTACCAAGCAGGGGGCGACCGGGGAGCTGTTTTTT.

Here the CDR3 reads CASILDRGLYGYTF. The CDR3 bases are TGTGCCAGCATCCTGGACAGGGGACTCTATGGCTACACCTTC. The J gene is TRBJ1-2, the V gene TRBV6-1, with 9 bases that match TRBD1. J gave up 4 bases and V 7 bases, and 7 bases lay outside the gene matches. This CDR3 has 14 amino acids. Per the germline V gene, CDR1 is MNHNS and CDR2 is SASEGT.

V is TRBV5-4 and J is TRBJ2-3, with TRBD2 matching over 8 bases. The CDR3 extends over 16 amino acids. The junction had 12 bases not matched to a gene; V was cut back by 1 base and J by 8 bases. CDR1 SGHNT and CDR2 YYREEE come from the germline V gene (reference sequence). Here the CDR3 reads CASSLMSGSSGGTQYF. In DNA, the CDR3 is TGTGCCAGCAGCTTGATGAGCGGGAGTTCTGGGGGTACGCAGTATTTT.

Here the CDR3 reads CASSIGRTGNTEAFF. CDR3 bases: TGTGCCAGTAGTATAGGTCGGACAGGGAACACTGAAGCTTTCTTT. The chain uses TRBV19 and TRBJ1-1; TRBD1 matches 7 bases. The junction had 3 bases not matched to a gene; V was cut back by 1 base and J by 1 base. Germline V gene sequence: CDR1 LNHDA, CDR2 SQIVND (reference sequence). CDR3 size: 15 residues.

V gene TRBV7-2 combines with J gene TRBJ1-2, with D maybe TRBD1 (6 bases). The CDR3 sequence is 15 residues long. Germline CDR1 and CDR2: SGHTA and FQGNSA. V was shortened by 5 bases and J by 0 bases, with 13 bases between the two germline ends. The CDR3 sequence: CASSQNRDTNYGYTF. The CDR3 DNA reads as TGTGCCAGCAGCCAAAACCGGGACACTAACTATGGCTACACCTTC.

The chain uses TRBV5-1 and TRBJ1-2; D unclear. Germline-derived CDR1 and CDR2 are SGHRS and YFSETQ. There are 14 residues in the CDR3. Between the trimmed V and J ends, which lost 1 base and 0 bases, there was a span of 7 bases. In DNA form, the CDR3 reads TGCGCCAGCAGCTTGACCGGGACTAACTATGGCTACACCTTC. As protein: CASSLTGTNYGYTF.

This chain joins TRBV4-1 and TRBJ2-1; D might be TRBD1 (7 bases). The CDR3 sequence is 15 residues long. V gave up 4 bases and J gave up 6 bases, with 16 bases separating them. Germline CDR1 reads MGHRA; CDR2 reads YSYEKL. CDR3 sequence: CASSRTGGGVNEQFF. CDR3 DNA: TGCGCCAGCAGCCGGACAGGCGGAGGGGTCAATGAGCAGTTCTTC.

V and J are TRBV5-1 and TRBJ2-2; D is possibly TRBD2 (5 bases). Germline-derived CDR1 and CDR2 are SGHRS and YFSETQ. The CDR3 sequence is 15 residues long. V was clipped by 4 bases and J by 5 bases, with 15 bases between them. CDR3 region: CASSTDGLDTGELFF. The DNA of the CDR3 is TGCGCCAGCAGCACGGACGGACTCGATACCGGGGAGCTGTTTTTT.

The chain recombines TRBV30 with TRBJ1-1; perhaps TRBD1 as D (6 bases). The germline CDR1 and CDR2 sequences are GTSNPN and SVGIG (reference sequence). This CDR3 region has 14 residues. V lost 0 bases to trimming and J lost 5 bases, with 13 bases between them. CDR3 loop: CAWSVHRGWTEAFF. CDR3 sequence (DNA): TGTGCCTGGAGTGTACATAGGGGGTGGACTGAAGCTTTCTTT.

The V and J genes are TRBV10-1 and TRBJ1-2; no reliable D call. The CDR3 consists of 14 residues. V was clipped by 6 bases and J by 5 bases, with 16 bases between them. Germline V gene lookup returns CDR1 WNHNN and CDR2 SYGVQD (reference sequence). Written as DNA, the CDR3 is TGCGCCAGCAGCCCGGGGTCGGGAGCTTATGGCTACACCTTC. This encodes CASSPGSGAYGYTF.

The rearrangement joins TRBV19 to TRBJ1-2; 12 nucleotides line up with TRBD1. Trimming at V came to 10 bases and at J to 8 bases, leaving 8 bases not matched to a gene. The CDR3 contains 13 residues. Per the germline V gene, CDR1 is LNHDA and CDR2 is SQIVND (reference sequence). The CDR3 reads CATRGQGAFGYTF. In DNA, the CDR3 is TGTGCCACCCGGGGACAGGGGGCTTTCGGCTACACCTTC.

The genes are TRBV29-1 and TRBJ1-2, with D tentatively TRBD1 (6 bases). This CDR3 region has 13 residues. Germline V CDR1 and CDR2: SQVTM, ANQGSEA. Deletions cut 2 bases from V and 5 bases from J, with 12 bases between. The DNA of the CDR3 is TGCAGCGTTGAATGGGGGCCGGGGTATGGCTACACCTTC. It translates to CSVEWGPGYGYTF.

The chain has TRBV29-1 and TRBJ2-3, with D unresolved. V was trimmed by 6 bases and J by 6 bases, leaving 19 bases between them. CDR3 length: 14 residues. Germline V lookup: CDR1 SQVTM, CDR2 ANQGSEA. CDR3 sequence reads: CSVGLRQVMDTQYF. The DNA of the CDR3 is TGCAGCGTCGGATTGCGGCAAGTCATGGATACGCAGTATTTT.

The CDR3 reads CASSLPGQGYGYTF. The CDR3 DNA sequence: TGTGCCAGCAGCTTACCTGGTCAGGGATATGGCTACACCTTC. V and J are TRBV7-9 and TRBJ1-2; D may be TRBD1 (5 bases). The CDR3 is 14 amino acids. From germline, CDR1 is SEHNR and CDR2 FQNEAQ (reference sequence). V shed 2 bases and J shed 5 bases, with 12 bases lying between them.

The chain has TRBV12-5 and TRBJ2-7; 9 bases are a match to TRBD2. Germline loops: CDR1 LGHNT, CDR2 FRNRAP. CDR3 length equals 15 residues. V shed 6 bases and J 0 bases; nucleotides not matched to a gene: 6. The CDR3 region is CASGLAGRRSYEQYF. The CDR3 nucleotides read TGTGCTAGTGGCCTAGCGGGGAGACGCTCCTACGAGCAGTACTTC.